The clone carrying this TCR beta chain occurred a few times. The data were obtained in a study of blood T cell repertoires in COVID-19. As for the study in general: COVID-19 samples from acute and convalescent phases originated in the United States, Italy and Spain. T cells, B-cell-depleted T cells, or PBMCs supplied cDNA or gDNA.

In the study's own analysis: Reference gene primer amplification yielded estimated nucleated cell counts. Assay used: immunoSEQ multiplex PCR; TCRdb lists only in-frame clones, some missing. V and J calls and clone size are given by that table; D and trimming were obtained from the DNA. The sample has around 160,000 clones; 84% are singletons. The V and J ends lost 10 bases and 4 bases respectively, with 14 bases between them. The CDR3 contains 14 residues. Germline V lookup: CDR1 MNHEY, CDR2 SVGAGI. Each participant's cohort was designated according to participant-reported clinical history. This sequence was found in a woman in her forties or fifties who had been exposed to COVID-19. Sequenced input: PBMCs or T cells enriched from blood (not recorded which). The chain is built from TRBV6-5 and TRBJ2-6; D call uncertain. CDR3 sequence (DNA): TGTGCCATCAAAGAGCATTTGGGGGCCAACGTCCTGACTTTC. It specifies CAIKEHLGANVLTF.